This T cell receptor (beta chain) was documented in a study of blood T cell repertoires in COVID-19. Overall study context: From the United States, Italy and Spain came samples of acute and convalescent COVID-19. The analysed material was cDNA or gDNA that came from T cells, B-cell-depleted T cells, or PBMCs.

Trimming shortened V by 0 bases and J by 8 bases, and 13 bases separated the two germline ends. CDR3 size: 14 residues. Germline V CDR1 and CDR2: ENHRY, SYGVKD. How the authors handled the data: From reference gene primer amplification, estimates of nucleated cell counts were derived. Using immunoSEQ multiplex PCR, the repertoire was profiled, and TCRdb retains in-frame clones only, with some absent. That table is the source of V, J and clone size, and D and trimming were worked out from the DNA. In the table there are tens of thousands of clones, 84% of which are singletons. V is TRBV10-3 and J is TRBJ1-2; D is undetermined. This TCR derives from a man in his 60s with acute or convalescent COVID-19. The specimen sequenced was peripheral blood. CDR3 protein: CAISESATGSGYTF. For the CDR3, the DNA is TGTGCCATCAGTGAGTCGGCGACGGGGAGCGGCTACACCTTC.